One and the same sample provided the 10 T cell receptor beta chains below, sequenced in a study of T cells in Graves' hyperthyroidism and ophthalmopathy. Amplification targeted TCR beta CDR3 regions from RNA transcripts. HTBI primers were used for first-round RT-PCR of the TCR CDR3. TCRdb reprocessed the multiplex PCR reads via MiXCR and lists one record per CDR3 protein. The profile covers 450,000 to 700,000 distinct CDR3 sequences, with roughly 46% appearing a single time and 15% to 20% taken by the ten largest. Sequenced input: peripheral blood or thyroid tissue (not recorded which). Receptors were obtained from an adult woman with Graves' disease, either hyperthyroidism or ophthalmopathy (not recorded which).

This clonotype was seen ten or more times. The V call is TRBV12-3 or TRBV12-4, the J call TRBJ1-5; D not certain. V was pared by 5 bases and J by 0 bases, with 11 bases between. CDR3 size: 15 residues. CDR3 sequence (DNA): TGTGCCAGCAGTGCTGGACGAGATAGCAATCAGCCCCAGCATTTT. Protein product: CASSAGRDSNQPQHF.

The chain has TRBV10-3 and TRBJ2-5, with D possibly TRBD2 on 5 matching bases. The V and J ends lost 2 bases and 6 bases respectively, with 13 bases between them. The CDR3 has 14 residues. Germline V gene lookup returns CDR1 ENHRY and CDR2 SYGVKD. The CDR3 DNA is TGTGCCATCAGTGAGGAGGGAGTGGGAAAGACCCAGTACTTC. This gives the protein CAISEEGVGKTQYF.

This clonotype was recorded at least ten times. The chain recombines TRBV10-2 with TRBJ2-3; 9 bases are a match to TRBD2. V shed 7 bases, J shed 5 bases, and the junction held 4 bases outside the gene matches. Germline lookup yields CDR1 WSHSY and CDR2 SAAADI. There are 13 residues in the CDR3. The CDR3 nucleotides are TGCGCCAGCAAGGCGGGAGGGATAGATACGCAGTATTTT. It yields the protein CASKAGGIDTQYF.

The table lists this clonotype with many counts. The chain combines TRBV20-1 with TRBJ2-5, with 11 positions matching TRBD2. CDR1 DFQATT and CDR2 SNEGSKA come from the germline V gene (reference sequence). With 5 bases clipped from V and 0 bases from J, the junction kept 11 bases outside the gene matches. This CDR3 has 17 residues. The CDR3 reads CSADSGRANGDQETQYF. CDR3 sequence (DNA): TGCAGTGCTGATAGCGGGAGGGCCAATGGGGACCAAGAGACCCAGTACTTC.

This clonotype was detected many times. The CDR3 nucleotides are TGTGCCAGCAGCGCCTGGACGTTTGGCTACACCTTC. Translation: CASSAWTFGYTF. The chain joins TRBV11-2 to TRBJ1-2; D unclear. CDR1 is SGHAT, CDR2 FQNNGV, per germline. The CDR3 has 12 residues. The V end was cut by 5 bases, the J end by 7 bases, with 11 bases between.

CDR3 in DNA: TGTGCCAGTGCCCGGGACAGGACCTCTGGGGCCAACGTCCTGACTTTC. It translates to CASARDRTSGANVLTF. The rearrangement uses TRBV7-2 and TRBJ2-6, with 8 nucleotides matching TRBD1. This CDR3 comprises 16 residues. Germline V gene data show CDR1 as SGHTA and CDR2 as FQGNSA. Trimming took 9 bases from V and 0 from J; bases not matched to a gene: 7.

The V and J genes are TRBV29-1 and TRBJ1-2; a weak D match, TRBD1 (5 bases). Trimming shortened V by 5 bases and J by 2 bases, and 9 bases separated the two germline ends. Looked up from germline, CDR1 is SQVTM and CDR2 is ANQGSEA. The CDR3 is made up of 12 amino acids. The CDR3 nucleotides are TGCAGCGTTAATGGGGGAAACTATGGCTACACCTTC. Protein: CSVNGGNYGYTF. Using reference TRBV29-1 and TRBJ1-2 for the parts outside the CDR3, the full variable domain is SAVISQKPSRDICQRGTSLTIQCQVDSQVTMMFWYRQQPGQSLTLIATANQGSEATYESGFVIDKFPISRPNLTFSTLTVSNMSPEDSSIYLCSVNGGNYGYTFGSGTRLTVV.

This chain joins TRBV20-1 and TRBJ1-6; D might be TRBD1 (5 bases). CDR3 size: 15 residues. The V end lost 0 bases, the J end lost 6 bases, and 12 bases lay between the germline ends. Germline lookup yields CDR1 DFQATT and CDR2 SNEGSKA (reference sequence). Written as DNA, the CDR3 is TGCAGTGCTAGAGATTTGGCAGGGCTTAATTCACCCCTCCACTTT. The encoded protein is CSARDLAGLNSPLHF.

This chain links TRBV10-1 with TRBJ1-5, with unresolved D. Germline-derived CDR1 and CDR2 are WNHNN and SYGVQD (reference sequence). This CDR3 is 15 amino acids long. Trimming removed 0 bases from V and 0 bases from J, with 6 bases in between. In DNA, the CDR3 is TGCGCCAGCAGTGAGTCGGGTTCTAGCAATCAGCCCCAGCATTTT. It yields the protein CASSESGSSNQPQHF.

V is TRBV20-1 and J is TRBJ1-6; D is undetermined. Germline V lookup: CDR1 DFQATT, CDR2 SNEGSKA (reference sequence). The CDR3 spans 17 residues. V was trimmed by 4 bases and J by 5 bases, leaving 21 bases between them. In DNA form, the CDR3 reads TGCAGTGCTATCCGCTACCTCGGGAAGCATGATAATTCACCCCTCCACTTT. Translated: CSAIRYLGKHDNSPLHF.